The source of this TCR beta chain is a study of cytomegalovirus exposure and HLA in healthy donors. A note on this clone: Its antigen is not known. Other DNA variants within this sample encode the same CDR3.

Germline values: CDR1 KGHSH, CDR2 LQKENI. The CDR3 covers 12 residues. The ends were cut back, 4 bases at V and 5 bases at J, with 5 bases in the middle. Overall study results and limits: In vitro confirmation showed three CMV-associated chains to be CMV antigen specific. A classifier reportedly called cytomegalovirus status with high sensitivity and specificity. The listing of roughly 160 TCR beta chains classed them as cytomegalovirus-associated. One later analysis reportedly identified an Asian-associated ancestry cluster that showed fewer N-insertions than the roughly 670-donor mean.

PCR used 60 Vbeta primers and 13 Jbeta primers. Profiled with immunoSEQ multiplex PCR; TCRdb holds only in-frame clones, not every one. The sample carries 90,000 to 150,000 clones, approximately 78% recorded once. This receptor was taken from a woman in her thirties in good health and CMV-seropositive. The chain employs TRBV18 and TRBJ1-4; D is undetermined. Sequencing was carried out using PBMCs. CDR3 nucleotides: TGTGCCAGCTCACGCGGAAATGAAAAACTGTTTTTT. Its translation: CASSRGNEKLFF.